A selection of T cell receptor beta chains follows, all from one sample in a study of blood T cell repertoires in COVID-19. Here immunoSEQ multiplex PCR was the method, and the copy in TCRdb shows in-frame clones only, minus some. The sample shows around 200,000 clones, approximately 85% of them seen only once. Sample: peripheral blood. The receptors originated from a man aged 60 to 69 with acute or convalescent COVID-19. Each CDR3 is given with its conserved first and last residue. A D gene is named only where the DNA matches it firmly. The size entry is marked missing in some rows and otherwise reads once, few, many or a size class.

V	size	J	D	CDR3	DNA
TRBV5-6	NA	TRBJ2-7	NA	CASSFYRSSYEQYF	TGTGCCAGCAGCTTTTACAGGAGCTCCTACGAGCAGTACTTC
TRBV7-9	NA	TRBJ1-2	TRBD1	CASSFNSAGTGSTSMGYTF	TGTGCCAGCAGCTTTAATTCAGCCGGGACAGGGTCTACCTCTATGGGCTACACCTTC
TRBV5-1	NA	TRBJ2-7	TRBD2	CASSPTSGSYEQYF	TGCGCCAGCAGCCCGACTAGCGGATCCTACGAGCAGTACTTC
TRBV6-5	NA	TRBJ2-1	TRBD2	CASSYVASGYNEQFF	TGTGCCAGCAGTTACGTAGCTAGCGGGTACAATGAGCAGTTCTTC
TRBV19	NA	TRBJ1-5	TRBD1	CASRQTGANQPQHF	TGTGCCAGCCGTCAGACAGGGGCTAATCAGCCCCAGCATTTT
TRBV15	NA	TRBJ2-1	NA	CATSRGQAPSYNEQFF	TGTGCCACCAGCAGAGGACAGGCCCCATCCTACAATGAGCAGTTCTTC
TRBV7-9	NA	TRBJ2-7	NA	CASSSTGTEQYF	TGTGCCAGCAGCTCAACAGGGACCGAGCAGTACTTC
TRBV27	NA	TRBJ1-2	TRBD1	CASSSRDSFDGYTF	TGTGCCAGCAGTTCCCGGGACAGTTTTGACGGCTACACCTTC
TRBV5-6	once	TRBJ2-7	NA	CASSSFYEQYF	TGTGCCAGCAGCTCATTCTACGAGCAGTACTTC
TRBV28	NA	TRBJ2-1	NA	CATREVAMYNEQFF	TGTGCCACCAGGGAGGTCGCGATGTACAATGAGCAGTTCTTC
TRBV4-1	NA	TRBJ2-3	TRBD2	CASSQDFSGRTTDTQYF	TGCGCCAGCAGCCAAGATTTTAGCGGGAGGACCACAGATACGCAGTATTTT
TRBV19	NA	TRBJ2-5	NA	CASSSSVGAGTQYF	TGTGCCAGTAGCTCCTCGGTGGGGGCCGGGACCCAGTACTTC
TRBV7-6	NA	TRBJ2-1	TRBD2	CASSPYSGGSYNEQFF	TGTGCCAGCAGCCCCTATTCGGGAGGTTCCTACAATGAGCAGTTCTTC
TRBV7-7	few	TRBJ2-7	TRBD2	CASTLAASGAGEQYF	TGTGCTAGCACCCTCGCGGCTAGCGGGGCGGGAGAGCAGTACTTC
TRBV7-3	NA	TRBJ2-7	TRBD1	CASSPTGTGTYEQYF	TGTGCCAGCAGCCCGACCGGGACAGGGACCTACGAGCAGTACTTC
TRBV16	NA	TRBJ2-7	NA	CASSRGTYYEQYF	TGTGCCAGCAGCCGAGGGACTTACTACGAGCAGTACTTC
TRBV7-8	NA	TRBJ1-1	NA	CASSLGLLNTEAFF	TGTGCCAGCAGCTTGGGACTTTTGAACACTGAAGCTTTCTTT
TRBV19	NA	TRBJ2-3	TRBD1	CASSLTGDREYTQYF	TGTGCCAGTAGTTTAACCGGGGACAGGGAATATACGCAGTATTTT
TRBV18	NA	TRBJ2-4	TRBD1	CASSPWGPGQGLNIQYF	TGTGCCAGCTCACCTTGGGGCCCGGGACAGGGGTTAAACATTCAGTACTTC
TRBV7-6	NA	TRBJ1-6	TRBD1	CASSLEAGDRGSPLHF	TGTGCCAGCAGCTTAGAGGCCGGTGACAGGGGATCACCCCTCCACTTT
TRBV13	NA	TRBJ2-7	NA	CASSLGQGQTYEQYF	TGTGCCAGCAGTTTGGGTCAGGGCCAAACCTACGAGCAGTACTTC
TRBV5-1	few	TRBJ1-1	TRBD1	CASSQQGANTEAFF	TGCGCCAGCAGCCAGCAGGGGGCAAACACTGAAGCTTTCTTT
TRBV7-2	once	TRBJ2-2	NA	CASSPGPRATGELFF	TGTGCCAGCAGCCCGGGTCCGAGGGCCACCGGGGAGCTGTTTTTT
TRBV4-1	NA	TRBJ2-1	TRBD1	CASSLQGANEQFF	TGCGCCAGCAGCCTTCAGGGGGCCAATGAGCAGTTCTTC
TRBV6-6	once	TRBJ1-2	TRBD1	CASRDAQGAVNYGYTF	TGTGCCAGCAGGGATGCACAGGGGGCAGTTAACTATGGCTACACCTTC
TRBV19	NA	TRBJ2-5	NA	CASSMQGQETQYF	TGTGCCAGTAGTATGCAGGGGCAAGAGACCCAGTACTTC
TRBV19	once	TRBJ1-4	NA	CASSPRGFTNEKLFF	TGTGCCAGTAGTCCGCGGGGGTTCACTAATGAAAAACTGTTTTTT
TRBV5-1	NA	TRBJ2-3	TRBD2	CASSGREGTDTQYF	TGCGCCAGCAGCGGGCGGGAGGGCACAGATACGCAGTATTTT
TRBV24-1	NA	TRBJ2-1	NA	CATSDPSGMGYYNEQFF	TGTGCCACCAGTGATCCGTCAGGGATGGGGTATTACAATGAGCAGTTCTTC
TRBV19	NA	TRBJ2-3	TRBD2	CASSSLGTSGGYTQYF	TGTGCCAGTAGTTCCCTGGGGACTAGCGGGGGGTATACGCAGTATTTT
TRBV11-1	NA	TRBJ2-7	TRBD2	CASSRGLAGTYEQYF	TGTGCCAGCAGCCGCGGACTAGCGGGTACCTACGAGCAGTACTTC
TRBV7-9	NA	TRBJ2-1	TRBD2	CASSQVTSGDREQFF	TGTGCCAGCAGCCAGGTAACTAGCGGGGACAGAGAGCAGTTCTTC
TRBV19	once	TRBJ2-2	TRBD2	CASSIPSSGRASGELFF	TGTGCCAGTAGTATACCCTCTAGCGGGAGAGCTAGCGGGGAGCTGTTTTTT
TRBV5-1	NA	TRBJ2-1	NA	CASSLARVGFDNEQFF	TGCGCCAGCAGCTTGGCACGGGTCGGCTTCGACAATGAGCAGTTCTTC
TRBV5-1	NA	TRBJ2-2	TRBD1	CASSLGTGGSTGELFF	TGCGCCAGCAGCTTGGGGACAGGGGGTAGCACCGGGGAGCTGTTTTTT
TRBV5-4	NA	TRBJ2-7	NA	CASSSQLSYEQYF	TGTGCCAGCAGCTCGCAACTCTCCTACGAGCAGTACTTC
TRBV6-2/TRBV6-3	NA	TRBJ1-3	NA	CASSSVDSGNTIYF	TGTGCCAGCAGTTCGGTTGACTCTGGAAACACCATATATTTT
TRBV27	NA	TRBJ2-3	NA	CASSWATTTDTQYF	TGTGCCAGCAGTTGGGCAACAACCACAGATACGCAGTATTTT
TRBV7-9	NA	TRBJ2-3	TRBD1	CASSPYRGRGEDTQYF	TGTGCCAGCAGCCCTTACAGGGGGCGCGGGGAGGATACGCAGTATTTT
TRBV5-1	NA	TRBJ1-5	NA	CASSTGPLAQPQHF	TGCGCCAGCAGCACGGGTCCGTTGGCTCAGCCCCAGCATTTT
TRBV11-2	NA	TRBJ2-5	NA	CASSDMLQETQYF	TGTGCCAGCAGCGACATGTTACAAGAGACCCAGTACTTC
TRBV18	NA	TRBJ1-1	NA	CASSPQDSTEAFF	TGTGCCAGCTCACCGCAGGACAGCACTGAAGCTTTCTTT
TRBV7-9	NA	TRBJ1-2	TRBD1	CASSSPTGGYGYTF	TGTGCCAGCAGCTCCCCGACAGGGGGCTATGGCTACACCTTC
TRBV27	NA	TRBJ2-7	TRBD1	CASSFQGAHYEQYF	TGTGCCAGCAGTTTTCAGGGGGCCCATTACGAGCAGTACTTC
TRBV29-1	NA	TRBJ2-7	TRBD2	CSVARLAGGGGEQYF	TGCAGCGTCGCCAGACTAGCGGGAGGTGGCGGCGAGCAGTACTTC
TRBV5-1	NA	TRBJ1-1	TRBD1	CANRGQGLNTEAFF	TGCGCCAACCGGGGACAGGGATTGAACACTGAAGCTTTCTTT
TRBV3-1/TRBV3-2	NA	TRBJ2-7	NA	CASSPNPTGVGEQYF	TGTGCCAGCAGCCCCAACCCGACAGGAGTTGGCGAGCAGTACTTC
TRBV3-1/TRBV3-2	few	TRBJ1-6	NA	CASSSRGAFAPPLHF	TGTGCCAGCAGTTCCCGCGGGGCCTTTGCACCACCCCTCCACTTT
TRBV6-5	NA	TRBJ2-4	NA	CASSSLAAPKNIQYF	TGTGCCAGCAGCTCATTAGCGGCCCCTAAAAACATTCAGTACTTC
TRBV6-6	NA	TRBJ2-7	NA	CATQGGGYEQYF	TGTGCCACCCAAGGGGGGGGTTACGAGCAGTACTTC
TRBV6-5	NA	TRBJ2-3	NA	CASSYGGGQTDTQYF	TGTGCCAGCAGTTATGGCGGGGGACAAACAGATACGCAGTATTTT
TRBV7-2	once	TRBJ2-7	TRBD2	CASSPPGSGGWEQYF	TGTGCCAGCAGCCCCCCGGGTAGCGGGGGCTGGGAGCAGTACTTC
TRBV7-9	NA	TRBJ1-4	NA	CASSGYQGNEKLFF	TGTGCCAGCAGCGGGTATCAGGGGAATGAAAAACTGTTTTTT
TRBV13	few	TRBJ2-3	TRBD2	CASSLYVASGAHDTDTQYF	TGTGCCAGCAGCTTGTATGTGGCTAGCGGGGCCCATGATACAGATACGCAGTATTTT